Listed here are 5 T cell receptor beta chains from one sample, sequenced in a study of graft-versus-host responses after intestinal transplantation. Clones were sequenced by immunoSEQ multiplex PCR, and TCRdb holds only the in-frame ones, with some missing. This table has nearly 15,000 clones, about 60% appearing once. Researchers processed graft tissue to release intraepithelial and lamina propria lymphocytes. The sample was ileum tissue, taken 524 days after transplant. The receptors were sampled from a human patient who received an intestinal transplant, so some T cells may come from the graft donor.

In this sample, this clone turned up a few times. This rearrangement joins TRBV5-8 to TRBJ2-5, with D perhaps TRBD1 (6 bases). The J call is doubtful: the DNA matches TRBJ2-7 better. In germline, CDR1 is SGHTS, CDR2 YDEGEE. The CDR3 is 13 amino acids. The CDR3 DNA is TGTGCCAGCAGCTTGTACAGGGAGCACGAGCAGTACTTC. The encoded protein is CASSLYREHEQYF.

The chain couples TRBV5-1 to TRBJ1-1; unclear D gene. This CDR3 contains 12 residues. Per the germline V gene, CDR1 is SGHRS and CDR2 is YFSETQ. With 4 bases removed from V and 1 base from J, the gap between germline ends came to 5 bases. The CDR3 here is CASSRGNTEAFF. The CDR3 DNA reads as TGCGCCAGCAGCCGAGGGAACACTGAAGCTTTCTTT.

This chain uses TRBV30 with TRBJ1-6; D remains unclear. Germline values: CDR1 GTSNPN, CDR2 SVGIG (reference sequence). The V gene lost 2 bases and the J gene lost 4 bases, with 6 bases spanning the gap. This CDR3 contains 13 residues. This CDR3 reads CAWSRRYNSPLHF. In DNA, the CDR3 is TGTGCCTGGAGTAGGCGGTATAATTCACCCCTCCACTTT.

The chain combines TRBV7-2 with TRBJ1-6; D is possibly TRBD1 (5 bases). The germline gives CDR1 SGHTA, CDR2 FQGNSA. V was shortened by 1 base and J by 14 bases, with 15 bases between the two germline ends. The CDR3 has 14 residues. The CDR3 region is CASSLGAGILALHF. The CDR3 DNA reads TGTGCCAGCAGCTTAGGGGCAGGGATTCTGGCCCTCCACTTT.

This chain links TRBV9 with TRBJ2-7, with D possibly matching TRBD2 (6 bases). This CDR3 spans 15 amino acids. Germline V lookup: CDR1 SGDLS, CDR2 YYNGEE. V was shortened by 4 bases and J by 0 bases, with 14 bases between the two germline ends. For the CDR3, the DNA is TGTGCCAGCAGCCCTGCGGCCGGGGGCTCCTACGAGCAGTACTTC. This codes for CASSPAAGGSYEQYF.